This T cell receptor beta chain emerged from a study of shared clonotypes between healthy human individuals. Study at large: Ranging from 18 to 49 in age, donors were a couple of women and a few men. Study-level results: Non-shared clonotypes displayed generation probabilities falling below those of clonotypes present in all four donors.

Sequencing was performed with immunoSEQ multiplex PCR; in TCRdb, only in-frame clones are kept and a portion is missing. The sample lists roughly 1,100,000 clones, around 74% occurring once. CDR3 length: 12 residues. The V end lost 4 bases, the J end lost 4 bases, and 5 bases lay between the germline ends. CDR1 and CDR2 from the germline V gene are MNHEY and SVGAGI. Concerning this clone itself: The target antigen is unknown.

The chain carries TRBV6-5 and TRBJ1-3; no firm D call. The material sequenced was memory CD4+ T cells sorted from blood. Noted subset: CD45RA-negative fraction. The sequence came from a young man in good health. The CDR3 region is CASSSRGNTIYF. The DNA for the CDR3 is TGTGCCAGCAGTTCCAGGGGAAACACCATATATTTT.